The rows below give T cell receptor beta chains drawn from one sample of a study of T cells in Graves' hyperthyroidism and ophthalmopathy. TCRdb used MiXCR to reprocess the multiplex PCR reads, holding one entry per CDR3 protein. Found here are around 690,000 distinct CDR3 sequences, around 15% of them singletons; the top ten hold around 15%. The specimen sequenced was blood. The receptors originated from a man over 45 with Graves' hyperthyroidism. CDR3s include the opening cysteine and the closing phenylalanine or tryptophan.

CDR3 length	V gene	CDR3 protein
16	TRBV6-1	CASSGRLLISGNTIYF
15	TRBV2	CASTELPGGGNTIYF
18	TRBV15	CATSRSPDSAANTGELFF
16	TRBV29-1	CSVAGTEFSGANVLTF
13	TRBV10-3	CASLAGSSYEQYF
14	TRBV10-3	CAISLGLPTDTQYF
11	TRBV19	CASRLYTEAFF
16	TRBV9	CASSREQGAQGNTIYF
15	TRBV7-3	CASSLEASPFYEQYF
16	TRBV24-1	CATSDPGLAAYNEQFF
12	TRBV27	CASSRHRSSLHF
15	TRBV7-2	CASSLGDRERNGYTF
19	TRBV24-1	CATSDWGTSGRENTDTQYF
15	TRBV2	CASSEGKGKVYEQYF
17	TRBV27	CASSPGTSGRPHNEQFF
16	TRBV28	CASSFLQGREPNEQFF
15	TRBV6-5	CASSYSSGRTDTQYF
14	TRBV14	CASSQVGFLYEQYF
15	TRBV7-9	CASNMGQPGNTEAFF
16	TRBV6-2/TRBV6-3	CASNPGSGRYYNEQFF